Sequencing of this T cell receptor (beta chain) was carried out in a study of blood T cell repertoires in COVID-19. Looking at the study overall: Samples representing acute and convalescent COVID-19 were sourced from the United States, Italy and Spain. PBMCs, B-cell-depleted T cells, or T cells provided the cDNA or gDNA that made up the material.

As processed by the authors: Nucleated cell counts were estimated from reference gene primer amplification. Method: immunoSEQ multiplex PCR; TCRdb's copy keeps in-frame clones and lacks some. V and J calls and clone size come straight from that table; D and trimming were deduced from the DNA. The sample has fewer than 250,000 clones; nearly 85% are singletons. The V gene's germline CDR1 is SGHRS and CDR2 YFSETQ. This CDR3 spans 13 amino acids. V was trimmed by 0 bases and J by 7 bases, leaving 10 bases between them. Sequenced: peripheral blood. The sequence derives from a human donor in a cohort sampled during active COVID-19. V usage is TRBV5-1 and J usage is TRBJ1-1; a weak D match, TRBD1 (5 bases). CDR3 protein: CASSLAEGVEAFF. Here the CDR3 DNA reads TGCGCCAGCAGCTTGGCCGAAGGGGTTGAAGCTTTCTTT.